The clone carrying this T cell receptor (beta chain) is judged medium-sized. CDR3 size: 13 residues. With V trimmed by 3 bases and J by 4 bases, 2 bases remained unmatched. The germline CDR1 and CDR2 sequences are LGHDT and YNNKEL (reference sequence). In the original analysis: The authors estimated nucleated cell counts from reference gene primer amplification. Profiling relied on immunoSEQ multiplex PCR, and the TCRdb table lists in-frame clones only, not all of them. V, J and clone size reflect that table, while D and trimming were determined from the DNA. Of tens of thousands of clones in the sample, 70% to 85% were seen once. The data derive from a study of blood T cell repertoires in COVID-19.

The source material was peripheral blood. This sequence was found in an elderly man with active or convalescent COVID-19. The chain recombines TRBV3-1 (or the pseudogene TRBV3-2) with TRBJ2-5; 7 bases fit TRBD1. The CDR3 DNA sequence: TGTGCCAGCAGCCATCCAGGGGGAGAGACCCAGTACTTC. As protein: CASSHPGGETQYF.